A selection of T cell receptor beta chains follows, all from one sample in a study of blood T cell repertoires in COVID-19. TCRdb's copy holds only in-frame clones and misses some; the assay was immunoSEQ multiplex PCR. The profile shows hundreds of thousands of clones, roughly 90% of them singletons. The material sequenced was peripheral blood. These receptors came from a man aged 55 to 70 who had recovered from COVID-19. Both conserved end residues are part of each CDR3. A D gene is named only where the DNA matches it firmly. The size of a clone is reported for some rows only, either as once, few or many, or as a class for expanded clones.

J: TRBJ1-6; D: -; V: TRBV6-6; size: -; CDR3: CASSYLSSPLHF; DNA: TGTGCCAGCAGTTACTTGAGCTCACCCCTCCACTTT
J: TRBJ1-3; D: -; V: TRBV9; size: -; CDR3: CASSPGSISGNTIYF; DNA: TGTGCCAGCAGCCCGGGGAGTATTTCTGGAAACACCATATATTTT
J: TRBJ2-7; D: -; V: TRBV28; size: once; CDR3: CASSSAQGTGTGYEQYF; DNA: TGTGCCAGCAGTTCTGCCCAGGGTACGGGTACGGGTTACGAGCAGTACTTC
J: TRBJ2-7; D: TRBD2; V: TRBV9; size: -; CDR3: CASSAGLARYEQYF; DNA: TGTGCCAGCAGCGCGGGACTAGCTCGATACGAGCAGTACTTC
J: TRBJ2-7; D: TRBD2; V: TRBV7-9; size: -; CDR3: CASSRTSGGSSYEQYF; DNA: TGTGCCAGCAGCAGGACTAGCGGGGGGAGCTCCTACGAGCAGTACTTC
J: TRBJ1-2; D: -; V: TRBV19; size: -; CDR3: CASSPPWGLYGYTF; DNA: TGTGCCAGTAGCCCTCCCTGGGGACTCTATGGCTACACCTTC
J: TRBJ2-2; D: -; V: TRBV29-1; size: -; CDR3: CSGGGPGELFF; DNA: TGCAGCGGAGGGGGTCCCGGGGAGCTGTTTTTT
J: TRBJ1-1; D: TRBD1; V: TRBV10-3; size: -; CDR3: CAISGTGYGMNTEAFF; DNA: TGTGCCATCTCCGGGACAGGGTATGGAATGAACACTGAAGCTTTCTTT
J: TRBJ1-4; D: TRBD1; V: TRBV27; size: -; CDR3: CASSPRRTGITTNEKLFF; DNA: TGTGCCAGCAGTCCTCGGAGGACAGGGATTACAACTAATGAAAAACTGTTTTTT
J: TRBJ2-1; D: -; V: TRBV9; size: -; CDR3: CASSSWGASYNEQFF; DNA: TGTGCCAGCAGCTCTTGGGGAGCGTCCTACAATGAGCAGTTCTTC
J: TRBJ1-4; D: -; V: TRBV9; size: -; CDR3: CASSVGGTSNEKLFF; DNA: TGTGCCAGCAGCGTAGGAGGGACATCTAATGAAAAACTGTTTTTT
J: TRBJ2-7; D: -; V: TRBV18; size: -; CDR3: CASSRQYEQYF; DNA: TGTGCCAGCTCACGACAGTACGAGCAGTACTTC
J: TRBJ2-7; D: TRBD2; V: TRBV12-3/TRBV12-4; size: -; CDR3: CASRTSGRYEQYF; DNA: TGTGCCAGCAGAACTAGCGGGAGGTACGAGCAGTACTTC
J: TRBJ1-5; D: TRBD1; V: TRBV2; size: once; CDR3: CASRVQGADGNQPQHF; DNA: TGTGCCAGCAGGGTACAGGGGGCGGATGGCAATCAGCCCCAGCATTTT
J: TRBJ1-1; D: -; V: TRBV18; size: -; CDR3: CASSLWGGQNTEAFF; DNA: TGTGCCAGCTCACTTTGGGGAGGGCAAAACACTGAAGCTTTCTTT
J: TRBJ2-3; D: TRBD2; V: TRBV29-1; size: -; CDR3: CSVVGRVTDTQYF; DNA: TGCAGCGTTGTGGGGAGGGTGACAGATACGCAGTATTTT
J: TRBJ1-2; D: -; V: TRBV4-2; size: -; CDR3: CASSHGSGEANYGYTF; DNA: TGTGCCAGCAGCCACGGGTCCGGGGAAGCTAACTATGGCTACACCTTC
J: TRBJ2-7; D: TRBD2; V: TRBV6-5; size: -; CDR3: CASRIGTSHSYEQYF; DNA: TGTGCCAGCAGGATCGGGACTAGCCACTCCTACGAGCAGTACTTC
J: TRBJ2-2; D: TRBD2; V: TRBV6-1; size: -; CDR3: CASSEHTSGRPGELFF; DNA: TGTGCCAGCAGTGAACATACTAGCGGGAGGCCCGGGGAGCTGTTTTTT
J: TRBJ2-2; D: -; V: TRBV13; size: -; CDR3: CASSFSGANTGELFF; DNA: TGTGCCAGCAGCTTTTCAGGGGCCAACACCGGGGAGCTGTTTTTT
J: TRBJ2-3; D: -; V: TRBV28; size: -; CDR3: CASSLSQRRDTQYF; DNA: TGTGCCAGCAGTTTATCACAGCGGAGAGATACGCAGTATTTT
J: TRBJ2-4; D: TRBD2; V: TRBV28; size: -; CDR3: CASKREGLAKNIQYF; DNA: TGTGCCAGCAAGAGGGAGGGACTAGCCAAAAACATTCAGTACTTC
J: TRBJ1-2; D: -; V: TRBV3-1/TRBV3-2; size: -; CDR3: CASTTNSEGGYTF; DNA: TGTGCCAGCACCACCAATAGCGAGGGAGGCTACACCTTC